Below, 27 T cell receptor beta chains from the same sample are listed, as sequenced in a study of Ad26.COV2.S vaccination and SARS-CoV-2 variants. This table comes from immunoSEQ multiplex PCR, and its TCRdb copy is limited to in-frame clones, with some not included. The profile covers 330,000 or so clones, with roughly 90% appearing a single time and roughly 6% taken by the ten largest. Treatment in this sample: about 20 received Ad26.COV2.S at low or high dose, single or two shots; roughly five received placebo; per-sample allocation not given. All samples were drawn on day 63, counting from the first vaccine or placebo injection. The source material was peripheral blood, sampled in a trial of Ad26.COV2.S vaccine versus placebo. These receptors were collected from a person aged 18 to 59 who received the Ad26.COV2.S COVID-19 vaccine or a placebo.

This chain's CDR3 is CASSQPSGGRTQYF. The CDR3, as DNA: TGCGCCAGCAGCCAACCTAGCGGGGGGCGTACGCAGTATTTT. The V call is TRBV4-1, the J call TRBJ2-3, with 11 bases aligning to TRBD2. V trimming: 2 bases; J trimming: 8 bases; junction bases outside the gene matches: 3. The germline gives CDR1 MGHRA, CDR2 YSYEKL. This CDR3 region has 14 residues.

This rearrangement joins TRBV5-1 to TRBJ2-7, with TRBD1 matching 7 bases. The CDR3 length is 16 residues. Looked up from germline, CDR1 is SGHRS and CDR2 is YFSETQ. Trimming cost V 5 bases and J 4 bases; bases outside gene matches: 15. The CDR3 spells CASRATGSLVDYEQYF. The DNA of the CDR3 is TGCGCCAGCAGGGCGACAGGGTCATTAGTGGATTACGAGCAGTACTTC. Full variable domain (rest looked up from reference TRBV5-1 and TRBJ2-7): KAGVTQTPRYLIKTRGQQVTLSCSPISGHRSVSWYQQTPGQGLQFLFEYFSETQRNKGNFPGRFSGRQFSNSRSEMNVSTLELGDSALYLCASRATGSLVDYEQYFGPGTRLTVT.

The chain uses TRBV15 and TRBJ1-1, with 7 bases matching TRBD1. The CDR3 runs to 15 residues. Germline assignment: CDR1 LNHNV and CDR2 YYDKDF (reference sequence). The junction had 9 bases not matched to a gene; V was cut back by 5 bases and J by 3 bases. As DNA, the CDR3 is TGTGCCACCAGCGGTAGTACAGGGGTGGACACTGAAGCTTTCTTT. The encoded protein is CATSGSTGVDTEAFF.

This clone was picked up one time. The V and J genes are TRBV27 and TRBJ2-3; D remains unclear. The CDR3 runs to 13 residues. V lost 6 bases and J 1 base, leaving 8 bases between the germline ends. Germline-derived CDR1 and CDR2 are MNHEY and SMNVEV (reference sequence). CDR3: CASRVLGTDTQYF. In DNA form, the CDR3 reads TGTGCCAGCAGGGTCCTCGGCACAGATACGCAGTATTTT.

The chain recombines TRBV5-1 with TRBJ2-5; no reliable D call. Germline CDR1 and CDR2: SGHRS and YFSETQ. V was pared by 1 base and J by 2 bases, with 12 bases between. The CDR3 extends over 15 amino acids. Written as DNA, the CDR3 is TGCGCCAGCAGCTTGAGCACTATCTCTCAAGAGACCCAGTACTTC. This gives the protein CASSLSTISQETQYF.

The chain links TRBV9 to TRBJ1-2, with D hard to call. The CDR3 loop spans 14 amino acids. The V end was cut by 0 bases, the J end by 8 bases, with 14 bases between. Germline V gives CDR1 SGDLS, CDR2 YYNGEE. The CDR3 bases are TGTGCCAGCAGCGTAGGGAATCCCTCTAGAGGCTACACCTTC. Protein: CASSVGNPSRGYTF.

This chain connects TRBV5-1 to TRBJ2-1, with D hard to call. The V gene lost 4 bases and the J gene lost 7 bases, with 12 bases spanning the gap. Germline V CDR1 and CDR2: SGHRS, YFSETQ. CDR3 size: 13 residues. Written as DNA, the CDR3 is TGCGCCAGCAGCCCTGGAGTTGGGAATGAGCAGTTCTTC. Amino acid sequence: CASSPGVGNEQFF. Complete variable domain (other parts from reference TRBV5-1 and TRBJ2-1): KAGVTQTPRYLIKTRGQQVTLSCSPISGHRSVSWYQQTPGQGLQFLFEYFSETQRNKGNFPGRFSGRQFSNSRSEMNVSTLELGDSALYLCASSPGVGNEQFFGPGTRLTVL.

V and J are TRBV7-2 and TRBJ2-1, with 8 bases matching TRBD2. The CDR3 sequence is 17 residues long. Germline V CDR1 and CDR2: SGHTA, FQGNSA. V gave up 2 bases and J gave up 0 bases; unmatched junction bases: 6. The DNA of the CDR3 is TGTGCCAGCAGCTTACAGGGGAGCGGGAGCTCCTACAATGAGCAGTTCTTC. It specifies CASSLQGSGSSYNEQFF.

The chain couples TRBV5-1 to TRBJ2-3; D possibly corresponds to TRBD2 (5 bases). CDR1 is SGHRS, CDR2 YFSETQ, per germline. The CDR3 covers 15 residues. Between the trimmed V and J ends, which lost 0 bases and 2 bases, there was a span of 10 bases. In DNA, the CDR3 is TGCGCCAGCAGCTTGGGGGAGTCGGACACAGATACGCAGTATTTT. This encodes CASSLGESDTDTQYF.

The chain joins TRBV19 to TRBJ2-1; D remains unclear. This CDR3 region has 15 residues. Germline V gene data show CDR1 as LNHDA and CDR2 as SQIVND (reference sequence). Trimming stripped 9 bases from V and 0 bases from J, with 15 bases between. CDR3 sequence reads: CASHYSVSSYNEQFF. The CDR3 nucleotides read TGTGCCAGCCACTATTCCGTGAGCTCCTACAATGAGCAGTTCTTC. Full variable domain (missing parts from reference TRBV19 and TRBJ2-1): DGGITQSPKYLFRKEGQNVTLSCEQNLNHDAMYWYRQDPGQGLRLIYYSQIVNDFQKGDIAEGYSVSREKKESFPLTVTSAQKNPTAFYLCASHYSVSSYNEQFFGPGTRLTVL.

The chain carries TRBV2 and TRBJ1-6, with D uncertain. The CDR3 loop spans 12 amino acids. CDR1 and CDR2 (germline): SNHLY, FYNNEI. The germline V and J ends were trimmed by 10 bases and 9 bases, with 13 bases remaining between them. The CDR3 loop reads CATALVTSPLHF. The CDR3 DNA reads TGTGCCACCGCGTTAGTAACTTCACCCCTCCACTTT.

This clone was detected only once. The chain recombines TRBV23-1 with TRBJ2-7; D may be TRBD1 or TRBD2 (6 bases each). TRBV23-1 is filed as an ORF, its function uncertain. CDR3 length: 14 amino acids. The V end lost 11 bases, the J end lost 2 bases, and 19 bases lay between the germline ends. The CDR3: CAHVGGDFPYEQYV. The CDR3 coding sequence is TGCGCCCACGTCGGGGGCGACTTCCCCTACGAGCAGTACGTC.

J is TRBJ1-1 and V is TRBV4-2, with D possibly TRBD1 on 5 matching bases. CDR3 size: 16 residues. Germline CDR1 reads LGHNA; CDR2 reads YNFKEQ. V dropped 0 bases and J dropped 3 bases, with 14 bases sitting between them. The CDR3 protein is CASSQDLRQGDTEAFF. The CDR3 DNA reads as TGTGCCAGCAGCCAAGATCTCCGCCAGGGCGACACTGAAGCTTTCTTT.

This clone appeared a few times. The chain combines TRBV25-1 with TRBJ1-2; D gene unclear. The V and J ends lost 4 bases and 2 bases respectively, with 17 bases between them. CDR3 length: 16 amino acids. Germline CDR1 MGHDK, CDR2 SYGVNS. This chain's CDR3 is CASSALSPGENYGYTF. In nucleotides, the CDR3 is TGTGCCAGCAGTGCTTTATCCCCCGGTGAGAACTATGGCTACACCTTC.

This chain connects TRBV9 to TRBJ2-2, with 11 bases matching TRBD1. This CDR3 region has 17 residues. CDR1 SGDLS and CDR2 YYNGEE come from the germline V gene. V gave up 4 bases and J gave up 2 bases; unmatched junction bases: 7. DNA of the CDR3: TGTGCCAGCAGCAGGACAGGGGGCGATGTAAACACCGGGGAGCTGTTTTTT. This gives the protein CASSRTGGDVNTGELFF.

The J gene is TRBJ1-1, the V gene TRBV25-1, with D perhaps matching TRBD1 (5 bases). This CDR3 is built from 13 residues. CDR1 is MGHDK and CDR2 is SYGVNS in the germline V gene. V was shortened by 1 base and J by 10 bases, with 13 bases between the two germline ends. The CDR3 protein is CASSELTLQGAFF. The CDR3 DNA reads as TGTGCCAGCAGTGAATTGACGCTTCAGGGAGCTTTCTTT.

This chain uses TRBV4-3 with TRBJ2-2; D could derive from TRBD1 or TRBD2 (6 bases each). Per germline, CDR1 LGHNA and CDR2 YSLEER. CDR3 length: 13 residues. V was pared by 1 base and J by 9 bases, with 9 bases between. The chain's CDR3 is CASSQGGGRELFF. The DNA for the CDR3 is TGCGCCAGCAGCCAAGGAGGGGGGAGGGAGCTGTTTTTT.

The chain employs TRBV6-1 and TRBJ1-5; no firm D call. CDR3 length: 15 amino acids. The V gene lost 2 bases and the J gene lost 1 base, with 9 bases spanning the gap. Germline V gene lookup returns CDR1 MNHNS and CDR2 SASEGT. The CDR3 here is CASSELSTSNQPQHF. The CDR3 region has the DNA TGTGCCAGCAGTGAACTGTCCACGAGCAATCAGCCCCAGCATTTT.

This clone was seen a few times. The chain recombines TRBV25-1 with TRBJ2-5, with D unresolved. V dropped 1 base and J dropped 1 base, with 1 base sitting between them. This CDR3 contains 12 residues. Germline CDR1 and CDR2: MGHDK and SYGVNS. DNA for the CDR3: TGTGCCAGCAGTGAATCCCAAGAGACCCAGTACTTC. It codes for CASSESQETQYF.

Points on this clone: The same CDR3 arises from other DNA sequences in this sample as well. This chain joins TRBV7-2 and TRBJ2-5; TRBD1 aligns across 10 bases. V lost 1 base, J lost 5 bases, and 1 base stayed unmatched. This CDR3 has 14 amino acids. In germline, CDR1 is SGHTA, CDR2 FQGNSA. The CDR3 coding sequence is TGTGCCAGCAGCTTAGGGGGACAGGGGGAGACCCAGTACTTC. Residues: CASSLGGQGETQYF.

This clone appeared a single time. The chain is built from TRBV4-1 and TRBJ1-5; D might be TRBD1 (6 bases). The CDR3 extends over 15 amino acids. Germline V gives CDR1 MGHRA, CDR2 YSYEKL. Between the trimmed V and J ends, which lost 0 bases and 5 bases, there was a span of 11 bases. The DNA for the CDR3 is TGCGCCAGCAGCCAAGAGGACAGCCAGTATCAGCCCCAGCATTTT. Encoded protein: CASSQEDSQYQPQHF.

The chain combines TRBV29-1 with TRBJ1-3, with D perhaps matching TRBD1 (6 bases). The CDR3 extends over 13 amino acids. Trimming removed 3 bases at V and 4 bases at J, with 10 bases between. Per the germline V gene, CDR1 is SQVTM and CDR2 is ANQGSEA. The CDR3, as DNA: TGCAGCGTTGAGCCCACAGGGGGAAACACCATATATTTT. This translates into CSVEPTGGNTIYF.

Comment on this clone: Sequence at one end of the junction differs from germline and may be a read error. CDR3 residues: CASSRYLEIYF. The CDR3 nucleotides are TGTGCCAGCAGTAGATACCTCGAGATTTACTTC. This sequence joins TRBV6-6 and TRBJ1-2, with no clear D. CDR3 length: 11 amino acids. The germline V gene encodes CDR1 MNHNY and CDR2 SVGAGI (reference sequence).

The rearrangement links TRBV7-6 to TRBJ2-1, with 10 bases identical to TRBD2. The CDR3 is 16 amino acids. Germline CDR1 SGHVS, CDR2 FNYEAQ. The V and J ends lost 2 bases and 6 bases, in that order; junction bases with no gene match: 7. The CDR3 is CASSLQTSGISNEQFF. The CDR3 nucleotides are TGTGCCAGCAGCTTACAAACTAGCGGGATTAGCAATGAGCAGTTCTTC.

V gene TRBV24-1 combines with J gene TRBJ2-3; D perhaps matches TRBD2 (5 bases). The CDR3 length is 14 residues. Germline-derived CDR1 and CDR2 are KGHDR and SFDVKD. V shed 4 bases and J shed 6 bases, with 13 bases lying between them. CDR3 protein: CATSDPGLGDTQYF. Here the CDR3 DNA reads TGTGCCACCAGTGACCCCGGACTCGGGGATACGCAGTATTTT.

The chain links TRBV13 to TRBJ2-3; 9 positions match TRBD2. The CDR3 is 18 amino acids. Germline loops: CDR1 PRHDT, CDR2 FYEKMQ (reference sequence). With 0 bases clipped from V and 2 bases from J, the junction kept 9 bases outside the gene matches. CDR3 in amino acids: CASSLGVLAGGHTDTQYF. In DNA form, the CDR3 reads TGTGCCAGCAGCTTAGGAGTTTTGGCGGGAGGGCACACAGATACGCAGTATTTT.

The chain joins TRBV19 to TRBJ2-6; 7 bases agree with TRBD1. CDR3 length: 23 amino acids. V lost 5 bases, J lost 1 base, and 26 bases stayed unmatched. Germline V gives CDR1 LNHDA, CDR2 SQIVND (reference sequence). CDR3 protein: CASSFPSPRSWDSEYSGANVLTF. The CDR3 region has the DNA TGTGCCAGTAGTTTCCCCTCTCCTCGCAGTTGGGACAGCGAATATTCTGGGGCCAACGTCCTGACTTTC.